This T cell receptor beta chain was identified during a study of T-cell reconstitution after alpha-beta-depleted transplantation in children. General study results and limits: In patients about two months after transplant, alpha-beta T cells reportedly arose from several hundred expanded graft clones. Some patients' high day-60 TCRbeta diversity was traced to surviving recipient T cells and thymic progenitors. After one year, T-cell counts and TCRbeta diversity mostly came from new T cells.

Germline CDR1 DFQATT, CDR2 SNEGSKA (reference sequence). With 5 bases removed from V and 3 bases from J, the gap between germline ends came to 15 bases. The CDR3 contains 14 residues. Many counts were recorded for this clonotype. Antigen unknown. This sample's TCRbeta library carried unique molecular identifier barcodes. MiXCR was run by TCRdb on the PCR reads, yielding one entry per CDR3 protein. Counted here are around 300,000 distinct CDR3 sequences, nearly 8% occurring once; the ten biggest clones make up over 7.5%. The chain links TRBV20-1 to TRBJ2-3, with D possibly being TRBD2 (6 bases). The sample was peripheral blood, taken 360 days after TCRalphabeta/CD19-depleted stem cell transplant. This TCR was recovered from a female patient between 2 and 15 years old who had a stem cell transplant for Fanconi anemia, so the T cells may come from the graft donor. In DNA, the CDR3 is TGCAGTGCTCAAGACCGGGGGAGGACAGATACGCAGTATTTT. It encodes CSAQDRGRTDTQYF.